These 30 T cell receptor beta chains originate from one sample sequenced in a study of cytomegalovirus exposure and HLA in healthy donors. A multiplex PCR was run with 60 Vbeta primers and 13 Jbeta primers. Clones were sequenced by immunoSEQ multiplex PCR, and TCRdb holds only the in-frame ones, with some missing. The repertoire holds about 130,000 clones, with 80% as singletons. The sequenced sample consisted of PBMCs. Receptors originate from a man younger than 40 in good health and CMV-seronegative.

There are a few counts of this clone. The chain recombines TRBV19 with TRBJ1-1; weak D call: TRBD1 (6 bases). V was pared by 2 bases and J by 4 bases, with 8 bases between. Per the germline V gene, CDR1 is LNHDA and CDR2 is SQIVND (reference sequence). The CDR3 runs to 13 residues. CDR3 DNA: TGTGCCAGTAGTATATCAGGGGTCACTGAAGCTTTCTTT. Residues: CASSISGVTEAFF. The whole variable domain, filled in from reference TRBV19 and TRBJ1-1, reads DGGITQSPKYLFRKEGQNVTLSCEQNLNHDAMYWYRQDPGQGLRLIYYSQIVNDFQKGDIAEGYSVSREKKESFPLTVTSAQKNPTAFYLCASSISGVTEAFFGQGTRLTVV.

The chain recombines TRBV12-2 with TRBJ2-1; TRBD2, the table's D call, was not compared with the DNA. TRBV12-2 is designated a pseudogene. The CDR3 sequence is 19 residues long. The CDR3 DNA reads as TGTGCAAGTCGCTTAATGTCGAAGCGACTAGCTTCCGCGCCAAATGAGCAGTTCTTC. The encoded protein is CASRLMSKRLASAPNEQFF.

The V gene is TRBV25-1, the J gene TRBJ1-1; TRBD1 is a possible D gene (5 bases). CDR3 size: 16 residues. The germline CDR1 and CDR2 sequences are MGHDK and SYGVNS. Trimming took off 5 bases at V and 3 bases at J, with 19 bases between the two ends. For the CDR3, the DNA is TGTGCCAGCAGTAGACGGGCTGCCATAGGGGACACTGAAGCTTTCTTT. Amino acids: CASSRRAAIGDTEAFF.

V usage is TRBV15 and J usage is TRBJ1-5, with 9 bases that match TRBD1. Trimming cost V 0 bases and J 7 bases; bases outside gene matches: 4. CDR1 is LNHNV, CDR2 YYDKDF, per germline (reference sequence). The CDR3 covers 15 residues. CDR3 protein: CATSREQGADQPQHF. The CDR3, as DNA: TGTGCCACCAGCAGAGAACAGGGGGCAGACCAGCCCCAGCATTTT.

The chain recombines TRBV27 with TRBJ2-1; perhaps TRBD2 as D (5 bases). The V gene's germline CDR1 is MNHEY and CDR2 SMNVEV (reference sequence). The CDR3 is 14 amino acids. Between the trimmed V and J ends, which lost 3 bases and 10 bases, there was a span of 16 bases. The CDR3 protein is CASSFIEGVSEQFF. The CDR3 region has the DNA TGTGCCAGCAGTTTTATTGAGGGAGTGTCCGAGCAGTTCTTC.

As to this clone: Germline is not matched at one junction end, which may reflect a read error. CDR3 in amino acids: CASSVSDSNQPQNF. CDR3 DNA sequence: TGTGCCAGCAGCGTATCGGACAGCAATCAGCCCCAGAATTTT. The chain has TRBV9 and TRBJ1-5, with a weak D call TRBD1 (6 bases). The length of the CDR3 is 14 residues. Germline V gene lookup returns CDR1 SGDLS and CDR2 YYNGEE.

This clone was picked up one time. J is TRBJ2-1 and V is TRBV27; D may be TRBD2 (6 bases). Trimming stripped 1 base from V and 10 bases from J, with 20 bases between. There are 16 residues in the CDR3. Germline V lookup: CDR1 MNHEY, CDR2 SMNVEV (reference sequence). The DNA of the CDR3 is TGTGCCAGCAGTTTATACGGTACCCGGAGGGGTTGGGAGCAGTTCTTC. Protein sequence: CASSLYGTRRGWEQFF.

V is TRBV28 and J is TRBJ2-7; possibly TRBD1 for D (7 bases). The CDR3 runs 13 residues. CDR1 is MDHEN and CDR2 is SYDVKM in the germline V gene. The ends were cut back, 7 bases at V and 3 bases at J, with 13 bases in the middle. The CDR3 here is CASTTQGGYEQYF. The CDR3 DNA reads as TGTGCCAGCACCACTCAGGGGGGCTACGAGCAGTACTTC.

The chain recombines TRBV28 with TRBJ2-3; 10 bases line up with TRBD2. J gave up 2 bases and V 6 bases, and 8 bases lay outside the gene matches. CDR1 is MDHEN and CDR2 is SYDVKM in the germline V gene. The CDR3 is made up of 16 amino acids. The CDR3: CASSLRTSGLTDTQYF. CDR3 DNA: TGTGCCAGCAGCCTAAGGACTAGCGGACTCACAGATACGCAGTATTTT.

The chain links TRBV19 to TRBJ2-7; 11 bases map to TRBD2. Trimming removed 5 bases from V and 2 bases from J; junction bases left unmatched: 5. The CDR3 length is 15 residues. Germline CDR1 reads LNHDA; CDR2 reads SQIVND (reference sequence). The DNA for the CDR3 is TGTGCCAGTAGTCCGTTGACTAGCGGGACCTACGAGCAGTACTTC. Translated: CASSPLTSGTYEQYF.

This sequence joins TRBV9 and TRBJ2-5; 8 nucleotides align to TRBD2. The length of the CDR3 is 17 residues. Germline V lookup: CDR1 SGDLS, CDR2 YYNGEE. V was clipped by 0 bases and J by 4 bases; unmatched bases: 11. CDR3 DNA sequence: TGTGCCAGCAGCGTAGCATCATTAGGACTAGCTATAGAGACCCAGTACTTC. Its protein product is CASSVASLGLAIETQYF.

The CDR3: CASSESGTSGRYEQYF. Written as DNA, the CDR3 is TGTGCCAGCAGTGAATCCGGGACTAGCGGCAGATACGAGCAGTACTTC. V is TRBV25-1 and J is TRBJ2-7; 11 bases map to TRBD2. J gave up 4 bases and V 1 base, and 6 bases lay outside the gene matches. Germline V CDR1 and CDR2: MGHDK, SYGVNS. This CDR3 is built from 16 residues.

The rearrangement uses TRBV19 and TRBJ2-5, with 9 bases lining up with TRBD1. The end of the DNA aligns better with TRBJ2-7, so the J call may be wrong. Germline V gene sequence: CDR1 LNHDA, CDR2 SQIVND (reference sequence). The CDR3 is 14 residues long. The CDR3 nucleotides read TGTGCCAGTAGTATAACAGGGGGCTCGTACGAGCAGTACTTC. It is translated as CASSITGGSYEQYF.

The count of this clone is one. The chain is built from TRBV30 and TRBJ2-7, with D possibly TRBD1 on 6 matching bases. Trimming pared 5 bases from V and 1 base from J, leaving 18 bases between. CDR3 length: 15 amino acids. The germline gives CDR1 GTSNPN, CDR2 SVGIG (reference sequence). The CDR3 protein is CAWGKGQSLSYEQYF. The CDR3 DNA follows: TGTGCCTGGGGGAAAGGACAGAGCTTATCCTACGAGCAGTACTTC.

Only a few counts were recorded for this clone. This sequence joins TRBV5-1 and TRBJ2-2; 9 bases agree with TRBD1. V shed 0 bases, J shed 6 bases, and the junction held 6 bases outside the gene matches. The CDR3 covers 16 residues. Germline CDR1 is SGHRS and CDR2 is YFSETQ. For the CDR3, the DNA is TGCGCCAGCAGCTTGGCCTTAGGGACAGGGTCCGGGGAGCTGTTTTTT. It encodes CASSLALGTGSGELFF.

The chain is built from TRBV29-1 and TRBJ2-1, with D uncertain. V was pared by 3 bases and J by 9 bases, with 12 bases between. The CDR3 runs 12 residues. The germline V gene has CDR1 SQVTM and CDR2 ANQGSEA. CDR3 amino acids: CSVEVGGIEQFF. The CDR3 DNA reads TGCAGCGTTGAGGTAGGCGGTATTGAGCAGTTCTTC.

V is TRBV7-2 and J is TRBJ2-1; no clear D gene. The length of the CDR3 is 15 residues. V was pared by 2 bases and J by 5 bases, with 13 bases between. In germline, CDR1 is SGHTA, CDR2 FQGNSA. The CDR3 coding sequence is TGTGCCAGCAGCTTAATTTTAGTATCCCACAATGAGCAGTTCTTC. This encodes CASSLILVSHNEQFF.

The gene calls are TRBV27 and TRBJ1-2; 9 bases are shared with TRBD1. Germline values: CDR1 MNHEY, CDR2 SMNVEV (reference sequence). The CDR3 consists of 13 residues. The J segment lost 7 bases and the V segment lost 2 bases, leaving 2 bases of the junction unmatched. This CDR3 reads CASSLGTGSGYTF. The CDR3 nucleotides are TGTGCCAGCAGTTTAGGGACAGGGTCTGGCTACACCTTC.

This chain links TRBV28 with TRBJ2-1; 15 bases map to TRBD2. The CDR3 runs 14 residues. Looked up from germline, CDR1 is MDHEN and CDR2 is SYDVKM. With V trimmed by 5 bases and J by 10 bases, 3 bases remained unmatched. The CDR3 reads CASSPGTSGREQFF. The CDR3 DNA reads TGTGCCAGCAGTCCAGGGACTAGCGGGAGGGAGCAGTTCTTC.

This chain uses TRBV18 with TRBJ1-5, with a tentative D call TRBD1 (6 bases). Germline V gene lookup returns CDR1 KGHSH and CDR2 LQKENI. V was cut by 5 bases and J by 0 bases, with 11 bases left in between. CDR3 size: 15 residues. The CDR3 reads CASSMTGDSNQPQHF. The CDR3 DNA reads TGTGCCAGCTCAATGACAGGCGATAGCAATCAGCCCCAGCATTTT. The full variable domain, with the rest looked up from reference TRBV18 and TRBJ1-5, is NAGVMQNPRHLVRRRGQEARLRCSPMKGHSHVYWYRQLPEEGLKFMVYLQKENIIDESGMPKERFSAEFPKEGPSILRIQQVVRGDSAAYFCASSMTGDSNQPQHFGDGTRLSIL.

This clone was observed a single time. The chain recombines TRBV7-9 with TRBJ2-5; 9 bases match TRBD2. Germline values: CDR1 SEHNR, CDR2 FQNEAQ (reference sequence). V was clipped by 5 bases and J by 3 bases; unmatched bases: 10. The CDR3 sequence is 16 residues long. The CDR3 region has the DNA TGTGCCAGCAGCCCATTGACTAGCGGTGGGGAAGAGACCCAGTACTTC. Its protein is CASSPLTSGGEETQYF.

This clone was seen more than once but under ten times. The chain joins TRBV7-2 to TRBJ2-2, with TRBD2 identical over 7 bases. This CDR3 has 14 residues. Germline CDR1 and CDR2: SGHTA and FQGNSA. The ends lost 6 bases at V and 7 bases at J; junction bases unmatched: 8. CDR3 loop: CASSPIGEGGELFF. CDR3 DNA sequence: TGTGCCAGCAGTCCTATCGGGGAGGGCGGGGAGCTGTTTTTT.

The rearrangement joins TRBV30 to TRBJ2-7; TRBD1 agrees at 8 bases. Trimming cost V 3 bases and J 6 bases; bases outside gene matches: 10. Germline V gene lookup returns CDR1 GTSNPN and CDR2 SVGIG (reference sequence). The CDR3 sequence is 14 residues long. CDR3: CAWSTGTGSFEQYF. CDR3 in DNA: TGTGCCTGGAGCACCGGGACAGGAAGTTTCGAGCAGTACTTC.

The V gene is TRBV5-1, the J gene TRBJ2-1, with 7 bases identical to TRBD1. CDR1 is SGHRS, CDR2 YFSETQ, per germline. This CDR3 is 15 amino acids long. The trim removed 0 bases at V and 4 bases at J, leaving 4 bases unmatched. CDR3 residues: CASSLAQGKYNEQFF. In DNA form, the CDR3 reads TGCGCCAGCAGCTTGGCACAGGGGAAATACAATGAGCAGTTCTTC.

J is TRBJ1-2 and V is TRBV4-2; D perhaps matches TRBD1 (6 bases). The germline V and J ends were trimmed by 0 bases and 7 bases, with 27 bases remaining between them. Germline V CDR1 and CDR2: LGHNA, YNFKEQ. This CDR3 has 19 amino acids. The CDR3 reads CASSQDQESLRGHHFGYTF. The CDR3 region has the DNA TGTGCCAGCAGCCAAGACCAGGAATCTTTAAGGGGACACCACTTTGGCTACACCTTC.

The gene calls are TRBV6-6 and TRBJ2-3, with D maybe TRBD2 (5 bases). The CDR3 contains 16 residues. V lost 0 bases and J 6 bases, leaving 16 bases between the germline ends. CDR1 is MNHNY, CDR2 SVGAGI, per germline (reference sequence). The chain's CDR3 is CASSYSGPTRGDTQYF. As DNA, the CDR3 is TGTGCCAGCAGTTACTCAGGCCCCACCCGCGGGGATACGCAGTATTTT.

In nucleotides, the CDR3 is TGTGCCAGTAGTATAGGGTCCAGGGAGGTGAACGAGCAGTACTTC. This encodes CASSIGSREVNEQYF. The genes are TRBV19 and TRBJ2-5, with D perhaps matching TRBD2 (6 bases). The DNA matches TRBJ2-7 better at its end, which makes the J call doubtful. The V gene's germline CDR1 is LNHDA and CDR2 SQIVND (reference sequence). The CDR3 consists of 15 residues.

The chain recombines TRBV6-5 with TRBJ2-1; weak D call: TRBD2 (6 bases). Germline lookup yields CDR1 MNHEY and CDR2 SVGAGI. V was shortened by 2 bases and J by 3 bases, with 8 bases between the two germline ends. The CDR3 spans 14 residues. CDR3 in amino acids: CASSYRGFYNEQFF. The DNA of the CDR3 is TGTGCCAGCAGTTACCGGGGGTTCTACAATGAGCAGTTCTTC.

This CDR3 reads CAISASSGIDTQYF. In DNA, the CDR3 is TGTGCCATCAGTGCCTCTAGCGGGATAGATACGCAGTATTTT. V gene TRBV10-3 combines with J gene TRBJ2-3; TRBD2 matches 9 bases. CDR1 ENHRY and CDR2 SYGVKD come from the germline V gene. The V and J ends lost 4 bases and 5 bases, in that order; junction bases with no gene match: 4. The CDR3 extends over 14 amino acids.

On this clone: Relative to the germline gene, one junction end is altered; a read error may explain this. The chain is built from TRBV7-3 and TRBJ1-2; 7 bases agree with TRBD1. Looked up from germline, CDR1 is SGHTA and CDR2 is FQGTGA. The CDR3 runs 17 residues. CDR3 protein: CASSVAPTGASNSGYTF. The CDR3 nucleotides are TGTGCCAGCAGCGTTGCCCCCACAGGGGCGAGTAACTCTGGCTACACCTTC.